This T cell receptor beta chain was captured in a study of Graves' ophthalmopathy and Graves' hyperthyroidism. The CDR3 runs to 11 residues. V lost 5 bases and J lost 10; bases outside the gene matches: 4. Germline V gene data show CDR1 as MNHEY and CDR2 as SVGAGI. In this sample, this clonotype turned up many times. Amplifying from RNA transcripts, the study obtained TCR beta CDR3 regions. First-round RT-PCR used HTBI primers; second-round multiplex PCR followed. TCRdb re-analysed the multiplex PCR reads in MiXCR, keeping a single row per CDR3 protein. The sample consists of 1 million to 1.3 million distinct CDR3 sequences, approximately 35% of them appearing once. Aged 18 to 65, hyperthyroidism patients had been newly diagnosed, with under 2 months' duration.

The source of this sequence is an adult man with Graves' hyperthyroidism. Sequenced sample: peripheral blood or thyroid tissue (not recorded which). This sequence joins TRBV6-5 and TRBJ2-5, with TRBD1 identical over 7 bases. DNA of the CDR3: TGTGCCAGCAGTCACGGGACAGACCAGTACTTC. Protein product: CASSHGTDQYF.